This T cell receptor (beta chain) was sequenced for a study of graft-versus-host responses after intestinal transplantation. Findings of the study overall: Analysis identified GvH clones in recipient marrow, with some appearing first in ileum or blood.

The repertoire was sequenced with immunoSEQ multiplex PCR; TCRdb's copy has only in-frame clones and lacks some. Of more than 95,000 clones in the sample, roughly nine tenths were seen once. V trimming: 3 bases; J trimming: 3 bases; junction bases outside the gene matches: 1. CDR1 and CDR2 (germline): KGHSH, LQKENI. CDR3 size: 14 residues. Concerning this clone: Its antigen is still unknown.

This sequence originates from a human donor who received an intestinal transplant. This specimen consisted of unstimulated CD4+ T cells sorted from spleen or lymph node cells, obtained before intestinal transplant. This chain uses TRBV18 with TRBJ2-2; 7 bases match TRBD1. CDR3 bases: TGTGCCAGCTCACCCGACAGGGACACCGGGGAGCTGTTTTTT. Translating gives CASSPDRDTGELFF. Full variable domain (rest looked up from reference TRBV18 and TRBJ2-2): NAGVMQNPRHLVRRRGQEARLRCSPMKGHSHVYWYRQLPEEGLKFMVYLQKENIIDESGMPKERFSAEFPKEGPSILRIQQVVRGDSAAYFCASSPDRDTGELFFGEGSRLTVL.